The present TCR beta chain was sequenced within a study of T cell repertoires in cytomegalovirus infection. This clonotype was recorded at least ten times. What it recognizes is unknown. CDR3 length equals 15 residues. Trimming took 5 bases from V and 6 from J; bases not matched to a gene: 13. Germline V CDR1 and CDR2: MDHEN, SYDVKM. MiXCR was run by TCRdb on the reads, yielding one entry per CDR3 protein. The table records about 230,000 distinct CDR3 sequences, under 8.5% of them present only once. Overall study results and limits: Dominant in the ex vivo response were TCR beta clonotypes restricted by HLA-C and specific for CMV.

The chain combines TRBV28 with TRBJ2-7; 7 bases fit TRBD1. Sequenced material: PBMCs. The origin of this receptor is a human donor in good health (CMV status not recorded). Some clones in this sample may be carry-over from other donors' samples. The CDR3 DNA reads as TGTGCCAGCAGTCTCATGACAGGGCCTACGGGCGAGCAGTACTTC. This codes for CASSLMTGPTGEQYF.